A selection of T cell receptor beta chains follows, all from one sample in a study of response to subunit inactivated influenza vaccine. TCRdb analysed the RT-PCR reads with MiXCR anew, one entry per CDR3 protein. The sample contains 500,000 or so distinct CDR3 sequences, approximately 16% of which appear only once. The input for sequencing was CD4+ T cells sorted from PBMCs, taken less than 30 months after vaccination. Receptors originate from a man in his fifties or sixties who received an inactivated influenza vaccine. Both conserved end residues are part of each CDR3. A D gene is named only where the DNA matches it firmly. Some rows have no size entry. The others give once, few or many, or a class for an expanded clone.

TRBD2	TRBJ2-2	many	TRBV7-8	TGTGCCAGCAGCTTAGGGAGTAGCGGGAGAACCGGGGAGCTGTTTTTT	CASSLGSSGRTGELFF
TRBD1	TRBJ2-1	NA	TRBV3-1	TGTGCCAGCAGCCAAGCTAGGGACAGTAATGAGCAGTTCTTC	CASSQARDSNEQFF
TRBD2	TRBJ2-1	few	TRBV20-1	TGCAGTGCTATTACCGGGACTAGAACGAATGAGCAGTTCTTC	CSAITGTRTNEQFF
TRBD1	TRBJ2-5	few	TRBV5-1	TGCGCCAGCAGCTGGGACAGATGGAAAGAGACCCAGTACTTC	CASSWDRWKETQYF
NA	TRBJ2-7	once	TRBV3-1	TGTGCCGGCAGCCATCGGGGGGCTTACGAGCAGTACTTC	CAGSHRGAYEQYF
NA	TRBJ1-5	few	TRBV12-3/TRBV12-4	TGTGCCAGCAGTTGGTCCGGAGATAGCAATCAGCCCCAGCATTTT	CASSWSGDSNQPQHF
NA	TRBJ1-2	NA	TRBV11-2	TGTGCCAGCAGCTACCTAGTGGTGACGGGACCGCTTATCCCTAACTATGGCTACACCTTC	CASSYLVVTGPLIPNYGYTF
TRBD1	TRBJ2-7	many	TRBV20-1	TGCGGGGCAGACCGAGGGACAGGGAAAACCTACGAGCAGTACTTC	CGADRGTGKTYEQYF
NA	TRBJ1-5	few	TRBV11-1	TGTGCCAGCAGCCCCAGTCAGAATCAGCCCCAGCATTTT	CASSPSQNQPQHF
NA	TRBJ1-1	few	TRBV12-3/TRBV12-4	TGTGCCAGCACCCAACGTGTCACTGAAGCTTTCTTT	CASTQRVTEAFF
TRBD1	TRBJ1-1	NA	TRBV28	TGTGCCAGCAGTTTAGGCACCGGGACAGGTCAAGTGGGGACTGAAGCTTTCTTT	CASSLGTGTGQVGTEAFF
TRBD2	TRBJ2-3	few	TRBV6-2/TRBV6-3	TGTGCCAGCCAGAATAGCGGGAGTTCGGGAGATACGCAGTATTTT	CASQNSGSSGDTQYF
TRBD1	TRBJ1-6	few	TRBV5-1	TGCGCCAGCAGCTTGCTACCGGACAGGGAAAGTTCACCCCTCCACTTT	CASSLLPDRESSPLHF
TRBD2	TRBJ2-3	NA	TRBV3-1	TGTGCCAGCAGCCGAGCGCTTGGACTAGCGGGGGGAACTAGCACAGATACGCAGTATTTT	CASSRALGLAGGTSTDTQYF
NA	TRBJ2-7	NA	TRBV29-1	TGCAGCGTGTGGACGGCCAGCTCCTACGAGCAGTACTTC	CSVWTASSYEQYF
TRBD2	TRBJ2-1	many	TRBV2	TGTGCCAGCAGTCGTGGACTAGCGGGAGTCAATGAGCAGTTCTTC	CASSRGLAGVNEQFF
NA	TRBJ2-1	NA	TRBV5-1	TGCGCCAGCAGCTTGGCGGAGCGGTTATACAATGAGCAGTTCTTC	CASSLAERLYNEQFF
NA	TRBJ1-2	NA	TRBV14	TGTGCCAGCACCCCCCGCCCATCCTATGGCTACACCTTC	CASTPRPSYGYTF
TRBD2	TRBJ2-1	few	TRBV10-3	TGTGCCATCAAGTCGCGGGAGGGTTATTCTGAGCAGTTCTTC	CAIKSREGYSEQFF
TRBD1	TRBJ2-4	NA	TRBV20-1	TGCAGTGCTAGGATGACAGGGACGGGCAAAAACATTCAGTACTTC	CSARMTGTGKNIQYF
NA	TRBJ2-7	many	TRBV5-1	TGCGCCAGCAGCTTCCTGAGGGGCTCCTACGAGCAGTACTTC	CASSFLRGSYEQYF
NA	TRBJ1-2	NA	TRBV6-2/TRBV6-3	TGTGCCAGCAGTTACTCGATAGTAGGGAATGTCGATGGCTACACCTTC	CASSYSIVGNVDGYTF
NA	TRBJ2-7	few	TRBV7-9	TGTGCCAGCAGCTTCTACGCCGAGGGGGAGCAGTACTTC	CASSFYAEGEQYF
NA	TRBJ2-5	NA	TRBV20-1	TGCAGTGCTAGGGTCTTCGAGGGGGTATCAGAGACCCAGTACTTC	CSARVFEGVSETQYF
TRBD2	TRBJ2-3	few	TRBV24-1	TGTGCCACCAGTGGCGAGACTAGCGGGGGGGCCTATACGCAGTATTTT	CATSGETSGGAYTQYF
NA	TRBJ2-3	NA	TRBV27	TGTGCCAGCAGTTCCCGACAGGCCACTAGCACAGATACGCAGTATTTT	CASSSRQATSTDTQYF